Listed here are 19 T cell receptor beta chains from one sample, sequenced in a study of blood T cells in healthy people across ages. It was with a sample-barcoded 5' primer and a J-beta primer mix that a second PCR of roughly 7 to 12 cycles was run. TCRdb re-analysed the 5' RACE reads in MiXCR, keeping a single row per CDR3 protein. Seen here are 1.5 million to 2 million distinct CDR3 sequences, about 31% observed once, and the top ten hold approximately 11%. The source material was blood. These receptor sequences come from a woman in her twenties or thirties in good health.

This clonotype appeared many times. This chain joins TRBV12-3 or TRBV12-4 and TRBJ2-2; 14 bases map to TRBD2. The V and J ends lost 7 bases and 7 bases, in that order; junction bases with no gene match: 8. The CDR3 spans 16 residues. The CDR3 loop reads CASTQGLAGVIGELFF. In DNA, the CDR3 is TGTGCCAGCACCCAGGGACTAGCGGGAGTAATCGGGGAGCTGTTTTTT.

This CDR3 is CASSPGHRYGDSGANVLTF. The CDR3 DNA reads as TGCGCCAGCAGTCCTGGACACCGGTACGGTGATTCTGGGGCCAACGTCCTGACTTTC. The V gene is TRBV5-1, the J gene TRBJ2-6, with D perhaps TRBD1 (5 bases). The CDR3 is 19 amino acids. V gave up 5 bases and J gave up 1 base, with 22 bases separating them. Per germline, CDR1 SGHRS and CDR2 YFSETQ.

V is TRBV27 and J is TRBJ1-2; D unresolved. This CDR3 contains 13 residues. Germline V CDR1 and CDR2: MNHEY, SMNVEV (reference sequence). The V gene lost 5 bases and the J gene lost 8 bases, with 15 bases spanning the gap. The CDR3 nucleotides are TGTGCCAGCAGTCAACGTTCGTTTTCCGGCTACACCTTC. Translation: CASSQRSFSGYTF.

Turning to this clonotype: At one end, the junction sequence differs from germline, possibly due to a read error. The chain links TRBV27 to TRBJ1-5; D possibly corresponds to TRBD1 (5 bases). Germline CDR1 reads MNHEY; CDR2 reads SMNVEV (reference sequence). This CDR3 has 14 amino acids. DNA for the CDR3: TGTGCCAGCGGTTTGGAAAGGGGAGGTCAGCCCCAGCATTTT. Translating it yields CASGLERGGQPQHF.

V is TRBV20-1 and J is TRBJ1-4; no clear D gene. V lost 6 bases to trimming and J lost 5 bases, with 16 bases between them. The CDR3 is 14 amino acids. Germline values: CDR1 DFQATT, CDR2 SNEGSKA (reference sequence). CDR3 sequence (DNA): TGCAGTGCAATGACCGGGAGCAAAAATGAAAAACTGTTTTTT. Residues: CSAMTGSKNEKLFF.

A note on this clonotype: The junction departs from the called germline gene at one end, perhaps through a read error. The chain recombines TRBV20-1 with TRBJ2-4; TRBD1 or TRBD2 may be the D gene (7 bases each). Germline lookup yields CDR1 DFQATT and CDR2 SNEGSKA (reference sequence). The length of the CDR3 is 16 residues. CDR3 in DNA: TGCAGTGCTAGCCAGGGGGGGGCGCCCCCCAAAAACATTCGGTACTTC. This codes for CSASQGGAPPKNIRYF.

V is TRBV3-1 and J is TRBJ2-7; TRBD2 agrees at 7 bases. CDR1 and CDR2 from the germline V gene are LGHDT and YNNKEL (reference sequence). The CDR3 extends over 15 amino acids. With 2 bases clipped from V and 5 bases from J, the junction kept 9 bases outside the gene matches. CDR3 nucleotides: TGTGCCAGCAGCCAACCCGGGAGGAGGTTCAACGAGCAGTACTTC. This gives the protein CASSQPGRRFNEQYF.

The chain combines TRBV5-1 with TRBJ1-5; D is possibly TRBD1 (5 bases). V shed 4 bases and J shed 5 bases, with 13 bases lying between them. This CDR3 has 14 amino acids. CDR1 SGHRS and CDR2 YFSETQ come from the germline V gene. Written as DNA, the CDR3 is TGCGCCAGCAGCCCAGCCGGGGACGATCAGCCCCAGCATTTT. It translates to CASSPAGDDQPQHF.

This clonotype was seen many times. The V call is TRBV18, the J call TRBJ1-2; a possible D gene is TRBD1 (5 bases). Trimming stripped 1 base from V and 6 bases from J, with 18 bases between. The CDR3 is 16 residues long. Germline lookup yields CDR1 KGHSH and CDR2 LQKENI. The CDR3 DNA reads TGTGCCAGCTCACCACAGGGGTCGGAGTTCTTCGATGGCTACACCTTC. Translated, it gives CASSPQGSEFFDGYTF.

The rearrangement links TRBV5-1 to TRBJ2-1; D gene uncertain. The germline V and J ends were trimmed by 1 base and 0 bases, with 17 bases remaining between them. Germline values: CDR1 SGHRS, CDR2 YFSETQ. CDR3 length equals 18 residues. The CDR3 loop is CASSLPLGRARSYNEQFF. CDR3 sequence (DNA): TGCGCCAGCAGCTTGCCCCTTGGGCGAGCGCGCTCCTACAATGAGCAGTTCTTC.

The rearrangement links TRBV6-2 or TRBV6-3 to TRBJ1-5; 7 bases are a match to TRBD1. Trimming at V came to 6 bases and at J to 3 bases, leaving 11 bases not matched to a gene. There are 16 residues in the CDR3. Per the germline V gene, CDR1 is MNHEY and CDR2 is SVGEGT. The CDR3 loop reads CASSRSGTAFNQPQHF. Here the CDR3 DNA reads TGTGCCAGCAGCCGTAGTGGGACAGCCTTCAATCAGCCCCAGCATTTT.

To note about this clonotype: A single base separates this from a much larger clone, so it may be a read error. The J gene is TRBJ1-1, the V gene TRBV12-3 or TRBV12-4; no reliable D call. The CDR3 is 13 residues long. In DNA, the CDR3 is TGTGTCGTCGGGCAGGCCCCGGGCGCTGAAGCTTTCTTT. Its translation is CVVGQAPGAEAFF.

The rearrangement links TRBV6-1 to TRBJ1-5; weak D call: TRBD1 (5 bases). The CDR3 has 15 amino acids. V was cut by 1 base and J by 6 bases, with 13 bases left in between. CDR1 and CDR2 from the germline V gene are MNHNS and SASEGT. Written as DNA, the CDR3 is TGTGCCAGCAGTGAAGGATCAGGGCCCAGTCAGCCCCAGCATTTT. Its translation is CASSEGSGPSQPQHF.

V is TRBV7-2 and J is TRBJ2-3, with 11 nucleotides matching TRBD2. This CDR3 contains 17 residues. Trimming at V came to 0 bases and at J to 5 bases, leaving 7 bases not matched to a gene. Germline V lookup: CDR1 SGHTA, CDR2 FQGNSA. This CDR3 is CASSLAGSGGAQDTQYF. The CDR3 nucleotides read TGTGCCAGCAGCTTAGCTGGTAGCGGGGGGGCCCAAGATACGCAGTATTTT.

In this sample, this clonotype turned up a few times. V gene TRBV25-1 combines with J gene TRBJ2-3; TRBD2 might be the D (7 bases). This CDR3 region has 20 residues. The germline V and J ends were trimmed by 3 bases and 4 bases, with 29 bases remaining between them. The germline gives CDR1 MGHDK, CDR2 SYGVNS. CDR3 protein: CASSEPGGDVRGVPPDTQYF. The CDR3 DNA follows: TGTGCCAGCAGTGAGCCCGGGGGCGACGTCCGGGGGGTCCCTCCAGATACGCAGTATTTT.

The chain carries TRBV20-1 and TRBJ2-1; maybe TRBD2 (6 bases). The CDR3 runs 13 residues. With 5 bases removed from V and 6 bases from J, the gap between germline ends came to 14 bases. From germline, CDR1 is DFQATT and CDR2 SNEGSKA (reference sequence). The chain's CDR3 is CSAPGRSVNEQFF. In DNA form, the CDR3 reads TGCAGTGCTCCAGGGAGGAGCGTCAATGAGCAGTTCTTC.

The chain employs TRBV2 and TRBJ1-2; D ambiguous. This CDR3 region has 14 residues. Germline CDR1 is SNHLY and CDR2 is FYNNEI. V was clipped by 0 bases and J by 3 bases, with 8 bases between them. The chain's CDR3 is CASSEAQSHYGYTF. CDR3 nucleotides: TGTGCCAGCAGTGAAGCCCAGAGCCACTATGGCTACACCTTC.

There are many counts of this clonotype. The chain is built from TRBV6-5 and TRBJ1-2, with D possibly TRBD1 on 6 matching bases. CDR3 length: 15 residues. The ends were cut back, 0 bases at V and 2 bases at J, with 10 bases in the middle. Germline CDR1 and CDR2: MNHEY and SVGAGI. CDR3 DNA: TGTGCCAGCAGTTACTCGGGGACATCCAACTATGGCTACACCTTC. This translates into CASSYSGTSNYGYTF.

At least ten counts were recorded for this clonotype. The DNA for the CDR3 is TGTGCCAGCAGCCAAATTAGCGGCCCTTCCTACGAGCAGTACTTC. It is translated as CASSQISGPSYEQYF. The J gene is TRBJ2-7, the V gene TRBV4-2, with D possibly being TRBD2 (6 bases). Germline loops: CDR1 LGHNA, CDR2 YNFKEQ. The CDR3 spans 15 residues. Trimming removed 2 bases at V and 1 base at J, with 12 bases between.